The next 25 T cell receptor beta chains were all read from a single sample in a study of cytomegalovirus exposure and HLA in healthy donors. The PCR used 60 Vbeta and 13 Jbeta primers. Assay: immunoSEQ multiplex PCR; the TCRdb copy retains only in-frame clones and omits some. The data contain about 120,000 clones, about 78% of them seen just once; the ten biggest clones take up 5.4%. Sequencing used PBMCs. These receptors originate from a woman in her thirties in good health and CMV-seropositive.

In the case of this clone: Relative to the germline gene, one junction end is altered; a read error may explain this. The rearrangement links TRBV30 to TRBJ1-6, with 10 bases identical to TRBD1. Per germline, CDR1 GTSNPN and CDR2 SVGIG (reference sequence). This CDR3 spans 16 amino acids. The CDR3 region has the DNA TGTGCCTGGAGTGTACGGTCGATGGGACAGGGGCCTCCCCGCCACTTT. Translated: CAWSVRSMGQGPPRHF.

The chain recombines TRBV5-4 with TRBJ2-2, with TRBD1 matching over 7 bases. Germline CDR1 is SGHNT and CDR2 is YYREEE (reference sequence). The CDR3 length is 15 residues. Trimming cost V 4 bases and J 2 bases; bases outside gene matches: 5. CDR3 in DNA: TGTGCCAGCAGCCAACAGGGGCCAAACACCGGGGAGCTGTTTTTT. Translated, it gives CASSQQGPNTGELFF.

The chain employs TRBV7-3 and TRBJ2-2; TRBD2 agrees at 14 bases. Looked up from germline, CDR1 is SGHTA and CDR2 is FQGTGA. This CDR3 region has 16 residues. V trimming: 5 bases; J trimming: 6 bases; junction bases outside the gene matches: 5. The CDR3 coding sequence is TGTGCCAGCAGCACCCAGACTAGCGGGGGGGCCGGGGAGCTGTTTTTT. Its protein product is CASSTQTSGGAGELFF.

The chain couples TRBV5-4 to TRBJ2-2, with 8 bases matching TRBD1. V was pared by 3 bases and J by 1 base, with 8 bases of the junction left unmatched. The germline V gene encodes CDR1 SGHNT and CDR2 YYREEE (reference sequence). The CDR3 length is 17 residues. The CDR3 DNA follows: TGTGCCAGCAGCTCAGTAGGACAGGGCAGGAACACCGGGGAGCTGTTTTTT. It translates to CASSSVGQGRNTGELFF.

In its sample, this clone was seen a few times. CDR3 DNA sequence: TGTGCTAGTGGTCCTCTACAGGGGCGGGCAGAGACCCAGTACTTC. This sequence encodes CASGPLQGRAETQYF. V gene TRBV12-5 combines with J gene TRBJ2-5; 7 bases align to TRBD1. This CDR3 is 15 amino acids long. Germline V gives CDR1 LGHNT, CDR2 FRNRAP. V trimming: 5 bases; J trimming: 4 bases; junction bases outside the gene matches: 10.

The chain is built from TRBV7-9 and TRBJ1-5; 8 bases map to TRBD1. J lost 5 bases, V lost 5 bases, and 5 bases had no gene match. Germline lookup yields CDR1 SEHNR and CDR2 FQNEAQ (reference sequence). This CDR3 spans 14 amino acids. CDR3 sequence: CASSADREHQPQHF. Here the CDR3 DNA reads TGTGCCAGCAGCGCGGACAGGGAGCATCAGCCCCAGCATTTT.

This clone showed up just once. This chain links TRBV29-1 with TRBJ2-5; D is unresolved. Germline V gene sequence: CDR1 SQVTM, CDR2 ANQGSEA. The CDR3 covers 12 residues. V was cut by 4 bases and J by 4 bases, with 10 bases left in between. The CDR3, as DNA: TGCAGCGTTGCCGAGATTTCAGAGACCCAGTACTTC. It is translated as CSVAEISETQYF.

In this sample, this clone turned up once. The genes are TRBV7-3 and TRBJ2-2; weak D call: TRBD1 (6 bases). This CDR3 comprises 13 residues. Germline loops: CDR1 SGHTA, CDR2 FQGTGA. Trimming removed 5 bases at V and 5 bases at J, with 9 bases between. The CDR3 loop is CASSVTGTGELFF. The CDR3 nucleotides are TGTGCCAGCAGCGTTACAGGGACCGGGGAGCTGTTTTTT.

This chain connects TRBV2 to TRBJ2-7; 9 bases match TRBD2. J was trimmed by 2 bases and V by 8 bases; bases with no gene match: 7. The CDR3 totals 14 residues. Germline V gene data show CDR1 as SNHLY and CDR2 as FYNNEI. CDR3 region: CASSWTSETYEQYF. The CDR3 DNA is TGTGCCAGCTCATGGACTAGCGAAACCTACGAGCAGTACTTC.

The chain employs TRBV30 and TRBJ2-3, with 10 positions matching TRBD2. Germline-derived CDR1 and CDR2 are GTSNPN and SVGIG (reference sequence). J gave up 5 bases and V 3 bases, and 17 bases lay outside the gene matches. CDR3 length: 18 residues. Written as DNA, the CDR3 is TGTGCCTGGAGACCTAAGGTGGGAGCGGGGGGGCTCAAAGATACGCAGTATTTT. It translates to CAWRPKVGAGGLKDTQYF.

The chain links TRBV5-1 to TRBJ1-4; the match to TRBD1 covers 9 bases. The length of the CDR3 is 15 residues. Looked up from germline, CDR1 is SGHRS and CDR2 is YFSETQ. Trimming removed 4 bases from V and 5 bases from J; junction bases left unmatched: 6. CDR3 amino acids: CASSAMTGGNEKLFF. CDR3 DNA: TGCGCCAGCAGCGCAATGACAGGGGGAAATGAAAAACTGTTTTTT.

The CDR3 sequence is CASSMTGTANYEQYF. The CDR3 DNA reads TGTGCCAGCAGTATGACCGGGACAGCGAACTACGAGCAGTACTTC. The rearrangement joins TRBV6-5 to TRBJ2-7, with 7 nucleotides matching TRBD1. The V gene end was trimmed by 5 bases and the J gene end by 3 bases; junction bases not matched to a gene: 10. CDR1 is MNHEY, CDR2 SVGAGI, per germline. The CDR3 length is 15 residues.

This rearrangement joins TRBV6-5 to TRBJ2-2; TRBD2 is a possible D gene (5 bases). The CDR3 is 15 amino acids. V lost 5 bases to trimming and J lost 2 bases, with 12 bases between them. From germline, CDR1 is MNHEY and CDR2 SVGAGI. CDR3 DNA sequence: TGTGCCAGCAGTCGACAAAGCGGTAACACCGGGGAGCTGTTTTTT. It translates to CASSRQSGNTGELFF.

The rearrangement uses TRBV7-2 and TRBJ2-4; TRBD1 matches 8 bases. The ends lost 1 base at V and 0 bases at J; junction bases unmatched: 5. Germline V gene data show CDR1 as SGHTA and CDR2 as FQGNSA. The CDR3 is made up of 17 amino acids. CDR3 region: CASSLDRDRLAKNIQYF. CDR3 nucleotides: TGTGCCAGCAGCTTAGATCGGGACAGGCTAGCCAAAAACATTCAGTACTTC.

The rearrangement uses TRBV7-8 and TRBJ1-4, with D possibly matching TRBD1 (6 bases). CDR3 length equals 16 residues. With 4 bases removed from V and 0 bases from J, the gap between germline ends came to 12 bases. Germline-derived CDR1 and CDR2 are SGHVS and FQNEAQ. CDR3 sequence: CASSSPDSATNEKLFF. DNA of the CDR3: TGTGCCAGCAGCTCCCCGGACAGTGCAACTAATGAAAAACTGTTTTTT.

The genes are TRBV27 and TRBJ2-2, with 9 bases aligning to TRBD1. The V and J ends lost 5 bases and 6 bases, in that order; junction bases with no gene match: 7. The CDR3 runs to 15 residues. Germline CDR1 MNHEY, CDR2 SMNVEV (reference sequence). CDR3 sequence: CASSIGTGRAGELFF. The DNA for the CDR3 is TGTGCCAGCAGTATCGGGACAGGGAGGGCCGGGGAGCTGTTTTTT.

This chain uses TRBV6-6 with TRBJ1-2; 7 bases fit TRBD1. The CDR3 is 15 residues long. Germline V lookup: CDR1 MNHNY, CDR2 SVGAGI (reference sequence). J gave up 1 base and V 6 bases, and 8 bases lay outside the gene matches. CDR3: CASSILRDSNYGYTF. CDR3 bases: TGTGCCAGCAGCATATTAAGGGACAGTAACTATGGCTACACCTTC.

This chain joins TRBV6-6 and TRBJ1-4; 10 positions agree with TRBD1. The CDR3 contains 15 residues. Trimming cost V 6 bases and J 7 bases; bases outside gene matches: 8. The germline V gene has CDR1 MNHNY and CDR2 SVGAGI (reference sequence). CDR3 bases: TGTGCCAGCAGCTCGGACAGGGGGGGTATTGAAAAACTGTTTTTT. Protein sequence: CASSSDRGGIEKLFF.

The chain links TRBV11-2 to TRBJ1-2; D is perhaps TRBD1 (6 bases). From germline, CDR1 is SGHAT and CDR2 FQNNGV. V was cut by 5 bases and J by 6 bases, with 19 bases left in between. The CDR3 consists of 15 residues. The CDR3, as DNA: TGTGCCAGCAGCCCGAAGGGGGGGCAGGGGCATGGCTACACCTTC. The encoded protein is CASSPKGGQGHGYTF.

The rearrangement uses TRBV5-1 and TRBJ2-3, with 15 bases aligning to TRBD2. Germline CDR1 SGHRS, CDR2 YFSETQ. CDR3 length equals 18 residues. V shed 2 bases, J shed 3 bases, and the junction held 7 bases outside the gene matches. The DNA of the CDR3 is TGCGCCAGCAGCTTAGGAGGACTAGCGGGAGGGGGGACAGATACGCAGTATTTT. It yields the protein CASSLGGLAGGGTDTQYF. The variable domain in full, completed from reference TRBV5-1 and TRBJ2-3, reads KAGVTQTPRYLIKTRGQQVTLSCSPISGHRSVSWYQQTPGQGLQFLFEYFSETQRNKGNFPGRFSGRQFSNSRSEMNVSTLELGDSALYLCASSLGGLAGGGTDTQYFGPGTRLTVL.

CDR3 residues: CASSRKDYPLETQYF. CDR3 bases: TGTGCCAGCAGCCGAAAGGACTATCCTTTGGAGACCCAGTACTTC. This sequence joins TRBV14 and TRBJ2-5; D is perhaps TRBD2 (6 bases). This CDR3 contains 15 residues. V gave up 4 bases and J gave up 5 bases, with 17 bases separating them. Germline V lookup: CDR1 SGHDN, CDR2 FVKESK.

V is TRBV4-1 and J is TRBJ1-2; D call uncertain. The CDR3 loop spans 13 amino acids. V gave up 3 bases and J gave up 4 bases, with 9 bases separating them. CDR1 and CDR2 from the germline V gene are MGHRA and YSYEKL. The CDR3 here is CASSQAPFYGYTF. CDR3 bases: TGCGCCAGCAGCCAGGCACCTTTCTATGGCTACACCTTC.

The rearrangement uses TRBV7-3 and TRBJ1-2; 7 bases are shared with TRBD1. The CDR3 length is 14 residues. In germline, CDR1 is SGHTA, CDR2 FQGTGA. V trimming: 8 bases; J trimming: 0 bases; junction bases outside the gene matches: 6. The CDR3 DNA reads as TGTGCCAGCCAAGGGACAGTAGCTAACTATGGCTACACCTTC. Protein sequence: CASQGTVANYGYTF.

This clone has just a few counts. DNA of the CDR3: TGTGCCAGCAGACTTGGACACCTTGAAGGCACTGAAGCTTTCTTT. It yields the protein CASRLGHLEGTEAFF. The V call is TRBV11-3, the J call TRBJ1-1, with D maybe TRBD1 (5 bases). The length of the CDR3 is 15 residues. Trimming cost V 6 bases and J 4 bases, with 18 bases left between them. From germline, CDR1 is SGHNT and CDR2 YENEEA.

The rearrangement links TRBV5-4 to TRBJ2-7; D unclear. This CDR3 spans 13 amino acids. The V gene lost 4 bases and the J gene lost 2 bases, with 10 bases spanning the gap. Germline V CDR1 and CDR2: SGHNT, YYREEE (reference sequence). CDR3 sequence: CASSHPDTYEQYF. CDR3 nucleotide sequence: TGTGCCAGCAGCCACCCCGACACCTACGAGCAGTACTTC.